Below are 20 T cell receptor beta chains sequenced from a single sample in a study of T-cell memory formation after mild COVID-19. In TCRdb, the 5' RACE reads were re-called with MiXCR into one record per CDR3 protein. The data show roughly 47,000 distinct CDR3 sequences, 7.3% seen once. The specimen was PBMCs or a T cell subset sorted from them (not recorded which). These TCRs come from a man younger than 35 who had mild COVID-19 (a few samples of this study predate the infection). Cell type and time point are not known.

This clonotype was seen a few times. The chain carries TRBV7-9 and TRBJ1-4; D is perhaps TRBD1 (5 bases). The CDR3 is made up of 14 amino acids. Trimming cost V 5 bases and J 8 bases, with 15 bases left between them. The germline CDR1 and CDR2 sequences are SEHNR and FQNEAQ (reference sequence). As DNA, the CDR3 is TGTGCCAGCAGCCTCGCCGGGGGGACGGAAAAACTGTTTTTT. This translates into CASSLAGGTEKLFF. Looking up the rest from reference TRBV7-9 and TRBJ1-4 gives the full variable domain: DTGVSQNPRHKITKRGQNVTFRCDPISEHNRLYWYRQTLGQGPEFLTYFQNEAQLEKSRLLSDRFSAERPKGSFSTLEIQRTEQGDSAMYLCASSLAGGTEKLFFGSGTQLSVL.

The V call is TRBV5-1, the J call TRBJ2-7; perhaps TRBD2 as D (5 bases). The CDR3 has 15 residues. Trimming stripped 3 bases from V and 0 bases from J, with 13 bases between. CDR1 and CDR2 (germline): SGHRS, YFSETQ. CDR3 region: CASSSDLLSSYEQYF. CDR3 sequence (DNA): TGCGCCAGCAGCTCGGACTTGCTTAGCTCCTACGAGCAGTACTTC.

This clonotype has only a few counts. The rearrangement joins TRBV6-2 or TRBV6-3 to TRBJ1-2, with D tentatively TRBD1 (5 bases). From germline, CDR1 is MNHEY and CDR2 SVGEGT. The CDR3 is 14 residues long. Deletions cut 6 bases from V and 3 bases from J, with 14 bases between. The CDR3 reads CASRLSGRDYGYTF. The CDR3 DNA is TGTGCCAGCAGACTCTCGGGCAGGGACTATGGCTACACCTTC.

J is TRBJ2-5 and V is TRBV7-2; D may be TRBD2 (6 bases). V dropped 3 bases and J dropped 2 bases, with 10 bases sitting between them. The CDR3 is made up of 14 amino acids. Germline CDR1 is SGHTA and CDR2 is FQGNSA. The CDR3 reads CASSLTRAQETQYF. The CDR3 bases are TGTGCCAGCAGCTTGACTAGGGCGCAAGAGACCCAGTACTTC.

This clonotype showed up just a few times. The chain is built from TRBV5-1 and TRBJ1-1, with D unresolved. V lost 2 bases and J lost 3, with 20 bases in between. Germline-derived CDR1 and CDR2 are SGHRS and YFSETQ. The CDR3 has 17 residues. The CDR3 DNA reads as TGCGCCAGCAGCTTTGGCCCGGGCTACGTCCCCGACACTGAAGCTTTCTTT. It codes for CASSFGPGYVPDTEAFF.

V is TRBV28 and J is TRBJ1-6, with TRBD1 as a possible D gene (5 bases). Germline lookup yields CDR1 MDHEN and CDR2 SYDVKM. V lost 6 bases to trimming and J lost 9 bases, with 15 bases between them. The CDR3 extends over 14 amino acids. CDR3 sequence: CASRVDGAGSPLHF. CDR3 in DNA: TGTGCCAGCAGGGTAGATGGGGCAGGTTCACCCCTCCACTTT.

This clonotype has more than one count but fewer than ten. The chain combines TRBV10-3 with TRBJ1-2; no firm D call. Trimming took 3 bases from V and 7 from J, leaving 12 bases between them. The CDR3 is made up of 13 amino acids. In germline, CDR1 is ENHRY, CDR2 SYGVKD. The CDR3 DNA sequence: TGTGCCATCAGTGACGGACCCCTCGCTGGCTACACCTTC. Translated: CAISDGPLAGYTF.

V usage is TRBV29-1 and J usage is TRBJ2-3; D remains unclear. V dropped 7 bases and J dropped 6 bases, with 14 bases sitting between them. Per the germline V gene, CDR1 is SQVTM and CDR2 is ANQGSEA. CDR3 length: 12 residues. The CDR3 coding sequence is TGCAGCGGGGCGTCAGCCGGGGATACGCAGTATTTT. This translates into CSGASAGDTQYF.

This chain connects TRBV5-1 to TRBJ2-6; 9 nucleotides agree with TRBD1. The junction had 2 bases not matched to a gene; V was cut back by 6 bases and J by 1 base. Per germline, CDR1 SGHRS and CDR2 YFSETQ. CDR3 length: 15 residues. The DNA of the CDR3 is TGCGCCAGCAAACAGGGGGCGTCTGGGGCCAACGTCCTGACTTTC. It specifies CASKQGASGANVLTF.

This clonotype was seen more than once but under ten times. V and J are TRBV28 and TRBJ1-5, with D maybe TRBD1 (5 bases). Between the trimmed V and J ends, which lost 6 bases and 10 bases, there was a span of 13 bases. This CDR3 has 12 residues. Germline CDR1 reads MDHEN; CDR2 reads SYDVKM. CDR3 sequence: CASSLRQNPQHF. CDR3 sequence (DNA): TGTGCCAGCAGCTTAAGACAGAATCCCCAGCATTTT.

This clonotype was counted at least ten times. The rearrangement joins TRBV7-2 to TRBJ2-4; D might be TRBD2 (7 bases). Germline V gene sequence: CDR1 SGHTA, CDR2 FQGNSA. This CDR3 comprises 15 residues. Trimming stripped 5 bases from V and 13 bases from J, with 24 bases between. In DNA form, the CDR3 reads TGTGCCAGCAGCCCAGCGGCGGGGGCGTCGAATTCCCAGTACTTC. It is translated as CASSPAAGASNSQYF.

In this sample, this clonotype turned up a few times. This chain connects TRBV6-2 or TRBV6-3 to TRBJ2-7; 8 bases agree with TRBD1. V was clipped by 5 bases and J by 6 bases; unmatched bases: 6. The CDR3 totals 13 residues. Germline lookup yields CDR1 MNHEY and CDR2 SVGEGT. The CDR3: CASSTRTGLEQYV. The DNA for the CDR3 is TGTGCCAGCAGTACCCGGACAGGGCTCGAGCAGTACGTC.

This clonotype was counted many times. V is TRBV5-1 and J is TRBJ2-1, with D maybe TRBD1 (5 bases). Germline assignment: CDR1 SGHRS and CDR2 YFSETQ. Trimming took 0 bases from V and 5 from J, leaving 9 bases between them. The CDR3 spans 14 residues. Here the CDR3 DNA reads TGCGCCAGCAGCTTGGAACAGGTCGACAATGAGCAGTTCTTC. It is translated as CASSLEQVDNEQFF.

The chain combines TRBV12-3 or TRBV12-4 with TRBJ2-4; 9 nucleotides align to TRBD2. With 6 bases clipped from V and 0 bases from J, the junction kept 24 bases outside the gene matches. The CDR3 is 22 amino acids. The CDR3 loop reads CASRLEKRGAQISKLAKNIQYF. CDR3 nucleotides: TGTGCCAGCAGACTCGAAAAGCGGGGGGCACAAATTAGTAAACTAGCCAAAAACATTCAGTACTTC.

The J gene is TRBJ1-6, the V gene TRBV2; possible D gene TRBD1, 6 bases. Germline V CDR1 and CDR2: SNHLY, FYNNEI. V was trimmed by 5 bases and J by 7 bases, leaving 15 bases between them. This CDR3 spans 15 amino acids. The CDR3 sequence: CASSLQGLENSPLHF. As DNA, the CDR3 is TGTGCCAGCAGTTTACAGGGACTTGAGAATTCACCCCTCCACTTT. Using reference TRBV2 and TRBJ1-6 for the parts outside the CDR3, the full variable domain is EPEVTQTPSHQVTQMGQEVILRCVPISNHLYFYWYRQILGQKVEFLVSFYNNEISEKSEIFDDQFSVERPDGSNFTLKIRSTKLEDSAMYFCASSLQGLENSPLHFGNGTRLTVT.

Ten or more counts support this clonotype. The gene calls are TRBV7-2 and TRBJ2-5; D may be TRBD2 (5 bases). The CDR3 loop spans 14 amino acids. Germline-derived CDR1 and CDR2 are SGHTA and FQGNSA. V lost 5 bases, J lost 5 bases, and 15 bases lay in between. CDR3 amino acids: CASSNREARETQYF. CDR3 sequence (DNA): TGTGCCAGCAGCAACCGGGAAGCGAGGGAGACCCAGTACTTC.

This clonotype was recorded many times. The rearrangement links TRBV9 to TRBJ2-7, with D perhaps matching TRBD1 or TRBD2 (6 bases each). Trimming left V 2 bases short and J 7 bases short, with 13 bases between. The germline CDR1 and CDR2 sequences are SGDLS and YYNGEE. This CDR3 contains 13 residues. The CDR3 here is CASSVGGPGEQYF. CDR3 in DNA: TGTGCCAGCAGCGTTGGGGGGCCGGGTGAGCAGTACTTC.

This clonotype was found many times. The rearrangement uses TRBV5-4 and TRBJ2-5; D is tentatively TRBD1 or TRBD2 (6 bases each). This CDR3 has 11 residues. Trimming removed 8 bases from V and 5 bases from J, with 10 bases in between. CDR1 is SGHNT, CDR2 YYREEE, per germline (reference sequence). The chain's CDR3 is CASKGGETQYF. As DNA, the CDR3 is TGTGCCAGTAAAGGGGGGGAGACCCAGTACTTC.

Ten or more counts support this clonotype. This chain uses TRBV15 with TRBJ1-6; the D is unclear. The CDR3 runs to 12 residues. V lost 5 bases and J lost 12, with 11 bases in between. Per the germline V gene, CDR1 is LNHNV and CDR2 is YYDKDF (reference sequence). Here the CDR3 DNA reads TGTGCCACCAGCGGATATCTCGGACCCCTCCACTTT. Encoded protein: CATSGYLGPLHF. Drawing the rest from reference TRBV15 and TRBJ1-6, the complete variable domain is DAMVIQNPRYQVTQFGKPVTLSCSQTLNHNVMYWYQQKSSQAPKLLFHYYDKDFNNEADTPDNFQSRRPNTSFCFLDIRSPGLGDTAMYLCATSGYLGPLHFGNGTRLTVT.

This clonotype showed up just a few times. CDR3 residues: CASSLGLRETQYF. In nucleotides, the CDR3 is TGCGCCAGCAGCTTGGGCCTGCGAGAGACCCAGTACTTC. The genes are TRBV5-1 and TRBJ2-5; D gene uncertain. The CDR3 covers 13 residues. Germline CDR1 SGHRS, CDR2 YFSETQ. Trimming removed 0 bases from V and 4 bases from J, with 7 bases in between.